This T cell receptor (beta chain) was sequenced for a study of T cell repertoires in cytomegalovirus infection. On the study more broadly: The authors relied on CMV epitopes, both recently identified HLA-C-restricted and well-studied HLA-B-restricted.

One entry per CDR3 protein, called by TCRdb with MiXCR from the reads. The sample lists approximately 910,000 distinct CDR3 sequences; roughly 30% were seen once. This clonotype was seen a few times. Antigen unknown. The CDR3 spans 13 residues. The V gene end was trimmed by 4 bases and the J gene end by 8 bases; junction bases not matched to a gene: 5. Looked up from germline, CDR1 is SEHNR and CDR2 is FQNEAQ (reference sequence). The genes are TRBV7-9 and TRBJ2-1, with 7 bases aligning to TRBD1. The source was cultured CD8+ T cells from PBMCs, collected from culture after CMV antigen stimulation. The sequence was collected from a human donor in good health (CMV status not recorded). Some clones in this sample may be carry-over from other donors' samples. CDR3: CASSSRDSYEQFF. The CDR3 DNA is TGTGCCAGCAGCTCCCGGGACAGCTATGAGCAGTTCTTC.